The rows below give T cell receptor beta chains drawn from one sample of a study of blood T cell repertoires in COVID-19. The method was immunoSEQ multiplex PCR; TCRdb's version includes in-frame clones alone and lacks a portion of them. Of some 300,000 clones listed, about 87% are singletons. The sequenced material came from peripheral blood. These receptors were obtained from a woman aged 45-65 years with COVID-19, enrolled during active disease. The CDR3 runs from the conserved cysteine through the conserved F or W. Expanded clones get a size class; other rows say once, few or many, or leave the size out.

j_call | v_call | clone_size | cdr3_aa
TRBJ2-7 | TRBV12-5 | NA | CASGSGQGGYEQYF
TRBJ1-1 | TRBV4-2 | NA | CASSTPGQNTEAFF
TRBJ2-2 | TRBV10-2 | NA | CASRGGAYTGELFF
TRBJ2-1 | TRBV9 | NA | CASSVDGGRANEQFF
TRBJ2-7 | TRBV24-1 | once | CATSDSILGDRGIYEQYF
TRBJ1-4 | TRBV19 | NA | CASSLSRVRHEKLFF
TRBJ1-1 | TRBV29-1 | NA | CSDQQGASTEAFF
TRBJ2-7 | TRBV4-3 | NA | CASSHRQGYSYEQYF
TRBJ2-1 | TRBV6-6 | once | CASSSLGTDQFF
TRBJ2-2 | TRBV7-9 | NA | CASSPRVIGELFF
TRBJ1-6 | TRBV19 | NA | CASSTDSGTGAWSPLHF
TRBJ2-1 | TRBV5-1 | NA | CASSLVSGSNEQFF
TRBJ2-1 | TRBV4-1 | NA | CASSQDDRAYKAQAYNEQFF
TRBJ2-7 | TRBV28 | NA | CASSSLGASYEQYF
TRBJ2-7 | TRBV10-2 | NA | CASSGRDRLYEQYF
TRBJ2-7 | TRBV7-2 | NA | CASSRARQGAPYEQYF
TRBJ1-2 | TRBV19 | NA | CASSILQDYGYTF
TRBJ2-1 | TRBV30 | NA | CAWTRMTGLEQFF
TRBJ2-7 | TRBV7-2 | NA | CASRRTGMYEQYF
TRBJ2-5 | TRBV5-1 | NA | CATAASGRRRETQYF
TRBJ2-1 | TRBV5-5 | NA | CASSFGSSGGYNEQFF
TRBJ2-2 | TRBV21-1 | NA | CASLTGGPNTGELFF
TRBJ2-7 | TRBV27 | NA | CASSRTGTYEQYF
TRBJ2-7 | TRBV7-8 | NA | CASSYLGVGDEQYF
TRBJ1-2 | TRBV3-1/TRBV3-2 | NA | CASSQTGTGAGYTF
TRBJ2-7 | TRBV6-2/TRBV6-3 | NA | CASSDRVEQYF
TRBJ2-7 | TRBV28 | few | CAHSGYSYEQYF
TRBJ2-5 | TRBV4-2 | few | CASSQDPRQGGTQYF
TRBJ2-1 | TRBV10-3 | NA | CAISEEQIDNEQFF
TRBJ2-4 | TRBV19 | NA | CASRPGTGEPIAKNIQYF
TRBJ2-1 | TRBV24-1 | NA | CATSDTTGKGYNEQFF